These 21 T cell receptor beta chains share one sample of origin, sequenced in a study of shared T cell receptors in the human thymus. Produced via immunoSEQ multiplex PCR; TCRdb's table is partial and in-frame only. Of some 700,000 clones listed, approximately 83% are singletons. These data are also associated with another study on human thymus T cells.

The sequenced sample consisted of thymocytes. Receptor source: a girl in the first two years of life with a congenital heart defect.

Here the CDR3 DNA reads TGTGCCAGCTCCCTGGAAAGCGGGGGGCTAAGCAATCAGCCCCAGCATTTT. It is translated as CASSLESGGLSNQPQHF. The genes are TRBV2 and TRBJ1-5, with a weak D call TRBD1 (6 bases). Germline loops: CDR1 SNHLY, CDR2 FYNNEI. The CDR3 has 17 residues. Between the trimmed V and J ends, which lost 8 bases and 1 base, there was a span of 21 bases.

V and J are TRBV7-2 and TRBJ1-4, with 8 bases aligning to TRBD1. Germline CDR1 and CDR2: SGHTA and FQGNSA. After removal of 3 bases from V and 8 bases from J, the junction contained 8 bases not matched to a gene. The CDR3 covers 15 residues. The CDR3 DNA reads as TGTGCCAGCAGCTTTCAGGGGGCAAGGGTCGAAAAACTGTTTTTT. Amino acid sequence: CASSFQGARVEKLFF.

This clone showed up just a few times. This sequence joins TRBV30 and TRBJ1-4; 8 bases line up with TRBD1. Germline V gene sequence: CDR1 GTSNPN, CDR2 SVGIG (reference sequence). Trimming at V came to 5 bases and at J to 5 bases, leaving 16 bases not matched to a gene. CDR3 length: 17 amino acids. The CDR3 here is CAWLPGQVLASNEKLFF. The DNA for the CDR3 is TGTGCCTGGCTGCCGGGACAGGTTTTGGCTAGCAATGAAAAACTGTTTTTT. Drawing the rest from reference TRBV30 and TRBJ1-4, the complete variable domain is SQTIHQWPATLVQPVGSPLSLECTVEGTSNPNLYWYRQAAGRGLQLLFYSVGIGQISSEVPQNLSASRPQDRQFILSSKKLLLSDSGFYLCAWLPGQVLASNEKLFFGSGTQLSVL.

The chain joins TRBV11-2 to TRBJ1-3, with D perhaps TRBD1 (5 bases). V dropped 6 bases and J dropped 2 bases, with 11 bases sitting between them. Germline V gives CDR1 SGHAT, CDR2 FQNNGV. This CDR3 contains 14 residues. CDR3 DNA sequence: TGTGCCAGCAGGTTTGGGGCGGCTGGAAACACCATATATTTT. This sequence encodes CASRFGAAGNTIYF.

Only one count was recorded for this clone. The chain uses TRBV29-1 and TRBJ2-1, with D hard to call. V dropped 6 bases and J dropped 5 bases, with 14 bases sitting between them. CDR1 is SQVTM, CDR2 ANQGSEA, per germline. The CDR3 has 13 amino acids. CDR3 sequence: CSVITETNNEQFF. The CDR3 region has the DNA TGCAGCGTCATCACCGAGACAAACAATGAGCAGTTCTTC.

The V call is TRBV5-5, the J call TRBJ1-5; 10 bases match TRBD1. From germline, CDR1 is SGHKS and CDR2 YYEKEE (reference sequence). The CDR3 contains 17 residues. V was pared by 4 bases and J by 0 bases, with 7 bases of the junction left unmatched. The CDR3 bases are TGTGCCAGCAGCCTAGGACAGGGGGGCAATAGCAATCAGCCCCAGCATTTT. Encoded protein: CASSLGQGGNSNQPQHF. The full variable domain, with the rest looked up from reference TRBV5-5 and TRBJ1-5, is DAGVTQSPTHLIKTRGQQVTLRCSPISGHKSVSWYQQVLGQGPQFIFQYYEKEERGRGNFPDRFSARQFPNYSSELNVNALLLGDSALYLCASSLGQGGNSNQPQHFGDGTRLSIL.

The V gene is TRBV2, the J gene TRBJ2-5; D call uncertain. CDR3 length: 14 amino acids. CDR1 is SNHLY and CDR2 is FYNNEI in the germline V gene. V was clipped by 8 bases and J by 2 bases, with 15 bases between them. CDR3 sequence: CASGRRERQETQYF. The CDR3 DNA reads TGTGCCAGCGGTCGGAGAGAAAGACAAGAGACCCAGTACTTC.

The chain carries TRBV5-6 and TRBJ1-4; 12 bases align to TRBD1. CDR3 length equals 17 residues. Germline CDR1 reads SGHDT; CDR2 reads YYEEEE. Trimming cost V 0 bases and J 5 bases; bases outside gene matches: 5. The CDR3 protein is CASSLEKGQGANEKLFF. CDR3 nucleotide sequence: TGTGCCAGCAGCTTGGAGAAGGGACAGGGGGCGAATGAAAAACTGTTTTTT. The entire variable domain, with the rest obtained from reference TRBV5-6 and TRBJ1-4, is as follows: DAGVTQSPTHLIKTRGQQVTLRCSPKSGHDTVSWYQQALGQGPQFIFQYYEEEERQRGNFPDRFSGHQFPNYSSELNVNALLLGDSALYLCASSLEKGQGANEKLFFGSGTQLSVL.

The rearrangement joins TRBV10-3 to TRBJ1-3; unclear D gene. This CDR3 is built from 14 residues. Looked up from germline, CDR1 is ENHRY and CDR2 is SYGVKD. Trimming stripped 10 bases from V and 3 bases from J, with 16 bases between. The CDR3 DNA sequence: TGTGCCAACGCCTGGGCCATAGGTGGAAACACCATATATTTT. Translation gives CANAWAIGGNTIYF.

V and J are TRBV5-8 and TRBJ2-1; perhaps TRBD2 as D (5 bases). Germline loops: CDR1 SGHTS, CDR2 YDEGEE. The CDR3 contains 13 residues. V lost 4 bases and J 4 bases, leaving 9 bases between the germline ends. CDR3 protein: CASSLGAYNEQFF. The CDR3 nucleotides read TGTGCCAGCAGCCTGGGAGCTTACAATGAGCAGTTCTTC.

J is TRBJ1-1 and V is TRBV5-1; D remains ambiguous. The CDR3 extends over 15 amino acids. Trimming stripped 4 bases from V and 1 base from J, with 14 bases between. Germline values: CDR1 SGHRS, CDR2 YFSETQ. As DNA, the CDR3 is TGCGCCAGCAGCCCGGAATGGGCCCCGAACACTGAAGCTTTCTTT. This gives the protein CASSPEWAPNTEAFF.

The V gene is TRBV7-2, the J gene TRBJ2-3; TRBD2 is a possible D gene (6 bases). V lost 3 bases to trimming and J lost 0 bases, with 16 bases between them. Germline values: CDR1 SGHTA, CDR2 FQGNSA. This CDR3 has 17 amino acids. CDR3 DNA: TGTGCCAGCAGCTTGCCACCTCTAGCGAAAAGCACAGATACGCAGTATTTT. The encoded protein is CASSLPPLAKSTDTQYF.

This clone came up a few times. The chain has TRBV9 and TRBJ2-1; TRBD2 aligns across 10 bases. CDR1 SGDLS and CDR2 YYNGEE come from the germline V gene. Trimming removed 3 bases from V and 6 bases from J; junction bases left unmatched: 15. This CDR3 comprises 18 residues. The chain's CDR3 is CASSAEKFTSGDGNEQFF. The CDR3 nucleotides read TGTGCCAGCAGCGCAGAGAAATTTACTAGCGGGGATGGCAATGAGCAGTTCTTC.

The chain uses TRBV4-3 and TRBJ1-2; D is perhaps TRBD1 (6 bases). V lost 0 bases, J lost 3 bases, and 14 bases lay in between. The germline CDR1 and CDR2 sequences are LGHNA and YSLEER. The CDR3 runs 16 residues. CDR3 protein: CASSQDKHPGDYGYTF. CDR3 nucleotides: TGCGCCAGCAGCCAAGATAAACACCCAGGGGACTATGGCTACACCTTC.

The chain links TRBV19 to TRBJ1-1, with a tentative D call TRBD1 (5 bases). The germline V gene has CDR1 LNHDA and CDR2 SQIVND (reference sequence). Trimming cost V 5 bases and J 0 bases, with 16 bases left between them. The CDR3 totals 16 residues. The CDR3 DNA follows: TGTGCCAGTAGTGATCGACAGAAGCCCATGAACACTGAAGCTTTCTTT. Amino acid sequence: CASSDRQKPMNTEAFF.

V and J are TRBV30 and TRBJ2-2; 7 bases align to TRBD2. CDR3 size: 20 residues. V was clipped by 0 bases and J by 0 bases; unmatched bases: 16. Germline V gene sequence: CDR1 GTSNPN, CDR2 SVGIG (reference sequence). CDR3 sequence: CAWSVVRGVDTFPNTGELFF. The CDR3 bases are TGTGCCTGGAGTGTAGTTCGGGGGGTGGACACATTTCCGAACACCGGGGAGCTGTTTTTT.

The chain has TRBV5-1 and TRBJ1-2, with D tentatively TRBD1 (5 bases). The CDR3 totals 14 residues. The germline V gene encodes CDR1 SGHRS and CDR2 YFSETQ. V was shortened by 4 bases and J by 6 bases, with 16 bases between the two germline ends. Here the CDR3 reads CASSPRSRTNGYTF. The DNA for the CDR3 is TGCGCCAGCAGCCCCCGTTCCAGGACAAATGGCTACACCTTC.

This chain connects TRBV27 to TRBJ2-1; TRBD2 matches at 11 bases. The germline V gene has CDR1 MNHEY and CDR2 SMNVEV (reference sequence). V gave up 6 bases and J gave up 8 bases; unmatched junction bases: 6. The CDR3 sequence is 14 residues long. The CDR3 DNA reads TGTGCCAGCAGCATTAGCGGGGGGGCTCATGAGCAGTTCTTC. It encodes CASSISGGAHEQFF.

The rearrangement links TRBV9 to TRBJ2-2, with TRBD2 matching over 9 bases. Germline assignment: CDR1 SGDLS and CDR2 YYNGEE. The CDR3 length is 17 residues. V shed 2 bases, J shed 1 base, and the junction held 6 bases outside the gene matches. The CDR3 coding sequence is TGTGCCAGCAGCGTTCATATTAGCGGGGGGAACACCGGGGAGCTGTTTTTT. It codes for CASSVHISGGNTGELFF.

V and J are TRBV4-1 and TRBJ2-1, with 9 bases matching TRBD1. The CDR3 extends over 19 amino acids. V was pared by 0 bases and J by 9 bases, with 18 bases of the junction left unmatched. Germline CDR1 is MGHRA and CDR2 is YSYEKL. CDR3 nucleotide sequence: TGCGCCAGCAGCCAAGATAAGGGCACAGACAGGGGGTCGTCGGGTGAGCAGTTCTTC. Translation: CASSQDKGTDRGSSGEQFF.

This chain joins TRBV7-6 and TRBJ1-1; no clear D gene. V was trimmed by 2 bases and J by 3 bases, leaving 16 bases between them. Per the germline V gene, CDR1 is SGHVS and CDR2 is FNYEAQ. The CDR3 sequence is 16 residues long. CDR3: CASSLTPLEAYTEAFF. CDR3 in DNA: TGTGCCAGCAGCTTAACGCCCCTCGAAGCTTACACTGAAGCTTTCTTT. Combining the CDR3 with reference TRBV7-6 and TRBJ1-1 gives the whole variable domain GAGVSQSPRYKVTKRGQDVALRCDPISGHVSLYWYRQALGQGPEFLTYFNYEAQQDKSGLPNDRFSAERPEGSISTLTIQRTEQRDSAMYRCASSLTPLEAYTEAFFGQGTRLTVV.